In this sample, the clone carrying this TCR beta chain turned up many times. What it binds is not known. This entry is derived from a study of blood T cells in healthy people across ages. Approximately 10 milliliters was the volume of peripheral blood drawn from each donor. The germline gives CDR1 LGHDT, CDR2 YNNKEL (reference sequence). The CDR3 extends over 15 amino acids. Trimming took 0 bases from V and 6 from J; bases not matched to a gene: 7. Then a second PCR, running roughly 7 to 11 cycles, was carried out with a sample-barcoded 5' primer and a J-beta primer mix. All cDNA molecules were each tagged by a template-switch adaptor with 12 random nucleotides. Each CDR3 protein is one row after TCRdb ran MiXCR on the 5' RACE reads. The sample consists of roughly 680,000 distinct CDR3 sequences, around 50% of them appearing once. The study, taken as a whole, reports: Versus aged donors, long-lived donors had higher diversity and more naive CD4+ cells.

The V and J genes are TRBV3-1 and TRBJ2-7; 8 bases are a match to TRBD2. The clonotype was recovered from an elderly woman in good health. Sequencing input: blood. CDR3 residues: CASSQDAAGVREQYF. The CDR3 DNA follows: TGTGCCAGCAGCCAAGACGCAGCGGGAGTTCGCGAGCAGTACTTC.